This T cell receptor beta chain stems from a study of T-cell reconstitution after alpha-beta-depleted transplantation in children. Unique molecular identifiers were used to barcode this TCRbeta library. TCRdb recomputed calls from the PCR reads with MiXCR, one row per CDR3 protein. The sample includes approximately 400,000 distinct CDR3 sequences, approximately 11% of them seen just once. The CDR3 consists of 13 residues. Germline lookup yields CDR1 DFQATT and CDR2 SNEGSKA (reference sequence). Losses at the gene ends were 5 bases for V and 1 base for J; bases not matched to a gene: 3. This clonotype was counted ten times or more.

Sequencing used PBMCs from the stem cell graft donor, obtained from the stem cell graft. This receptor was identified in a human donor who donated a stem cell graft to a child with acute myeloid leukemia. V usage is TRBV20-1 and J usage is TRBJ2-3; 7 bases agree with TRBD2. The CDR3 DNA follows: TGCAGTGCTGCTCTAGCGGGCACAGATACGCAGTATTTT. Translation: CSAALAGTDTQYF.